The TCR beta chain under discussion was sequenced for a study of blood T cells in healthy people across ages. Comments on this clonotype: Germline is not matched at one junction end, which may reflect a read error.

In germline, CDR1 is SGHTA, CDR2 FQGTGA. The CDR3 is 16 residues long. PCR was performed a second time for about 7 to 12 cycles using a sample-barcoded 5' primer and a J-beta primer mix. TCRdb reprocessed the 5' RACE reads via MiXCR and lists one record per CDR3 protein. There are roughly 800,000 distinct CDR3 sequences in the sample; 20% to 30% occur only once, and around 3% lies in the top ten. The sample was also linked to a second study, of T cells of mothers and their children.

Sequencing was performed on blood. V and J are TRBV7-3 and TRBJ1-6, with 8 nucleotides matching TRBD1. The TCR originated in a boy aged 5-17 years in good health. CDR3 coding DNA: TGTGCCAGCTCCCAAGGCGGGACAGGAAATAATTCACCCCCCCACTTT. Amino acid sequence: CASSQGGTGNNSPPHF.